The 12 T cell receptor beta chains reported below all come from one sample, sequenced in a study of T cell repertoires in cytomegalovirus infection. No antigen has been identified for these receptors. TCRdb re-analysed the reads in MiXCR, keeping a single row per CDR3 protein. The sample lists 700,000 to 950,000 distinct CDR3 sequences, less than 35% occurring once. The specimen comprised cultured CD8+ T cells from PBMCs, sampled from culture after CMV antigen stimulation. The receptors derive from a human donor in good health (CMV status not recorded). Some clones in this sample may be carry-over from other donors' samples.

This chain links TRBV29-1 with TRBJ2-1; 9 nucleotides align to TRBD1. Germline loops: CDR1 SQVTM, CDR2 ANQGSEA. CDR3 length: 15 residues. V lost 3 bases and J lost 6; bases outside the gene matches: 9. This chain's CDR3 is CSVEGDRVTPNEQFF. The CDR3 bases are TGCAGCGTTGAGGGGGACAGGGTGACCCCCAATGAGCAGTTCTTC.

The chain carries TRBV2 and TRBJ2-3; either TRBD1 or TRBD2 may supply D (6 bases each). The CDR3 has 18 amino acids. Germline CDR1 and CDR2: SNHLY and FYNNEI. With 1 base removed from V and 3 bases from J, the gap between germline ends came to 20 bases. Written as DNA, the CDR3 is TGTGCCAGCAGTGAAGAGGGGGACTCCACCGTGTGGACAGATACGCAGTATTTT. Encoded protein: CASSEEGDSTVWTDTQYF.

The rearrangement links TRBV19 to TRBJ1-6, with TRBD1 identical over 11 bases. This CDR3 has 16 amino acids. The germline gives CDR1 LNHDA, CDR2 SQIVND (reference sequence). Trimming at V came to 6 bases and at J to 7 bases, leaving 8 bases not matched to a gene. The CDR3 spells CASSLLRDRGNSPLHF. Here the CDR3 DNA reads TGTGCCAGTAGCTTGCTCCGGGACAGGGGGAATTCACCCCTCCACTTT.

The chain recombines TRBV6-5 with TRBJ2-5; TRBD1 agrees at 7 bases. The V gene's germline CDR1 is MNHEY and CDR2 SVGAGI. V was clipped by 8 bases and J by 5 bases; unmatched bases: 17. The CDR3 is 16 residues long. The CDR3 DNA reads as TGTGCCAGCGCTCCATTCGGACAGGCCTCGGGTGAGACCCAGTACTTC. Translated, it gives CASAPFGQASGETQYF.

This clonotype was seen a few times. CDR3 nucleotides: TGTGCCAGCGGGAGGGGTAGCACTGAAGCTTTCTTT. Encoded protein: CASGRGSTEAFF. V and J are TRBV27 and TRBJ1-1; weak D call: TRBD1 (5 bases). Trimming pared 8 bases from V and 4 bases from J, leaving 11 bases between. CDR3 size: 12 residues. Per germline, CDR1 MNHEY and CDR2 SMNVEV (reference sequence).

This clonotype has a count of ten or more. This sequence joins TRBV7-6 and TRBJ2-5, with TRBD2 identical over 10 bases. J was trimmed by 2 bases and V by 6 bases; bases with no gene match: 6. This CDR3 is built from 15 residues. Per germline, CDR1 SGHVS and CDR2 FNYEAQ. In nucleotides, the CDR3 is TGTGCCAGCAGACGACTAGCGGGTGTACAAGAGACCCAGTACTTC. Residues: CASRRLAGVQETQYF.

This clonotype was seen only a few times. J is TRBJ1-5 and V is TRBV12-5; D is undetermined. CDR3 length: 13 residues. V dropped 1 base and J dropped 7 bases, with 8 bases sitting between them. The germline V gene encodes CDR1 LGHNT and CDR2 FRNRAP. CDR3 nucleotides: TGTGCTAGTGGTTTGGAGGGCTGGCAGCCCCAGCATTTT. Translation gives CASGLEGWQPQHF.

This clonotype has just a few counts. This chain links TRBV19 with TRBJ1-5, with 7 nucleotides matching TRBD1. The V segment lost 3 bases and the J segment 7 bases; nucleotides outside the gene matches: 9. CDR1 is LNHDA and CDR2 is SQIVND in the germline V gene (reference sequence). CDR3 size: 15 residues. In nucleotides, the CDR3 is TGTGCCAGTAGTATTGGGAGGGACAGAGGCCAGCCCCAGCATTTT. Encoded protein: CASSIGRDRGQPQHF.

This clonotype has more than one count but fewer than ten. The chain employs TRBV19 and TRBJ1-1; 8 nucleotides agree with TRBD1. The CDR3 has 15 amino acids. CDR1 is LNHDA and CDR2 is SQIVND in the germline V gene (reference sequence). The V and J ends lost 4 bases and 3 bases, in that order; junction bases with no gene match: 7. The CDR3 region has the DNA TGTGCCAGTAGTAAAATCAGGGGGCAAGACACTGAAGCTTTCTTT. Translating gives CASSKIRGQDTEAFF.

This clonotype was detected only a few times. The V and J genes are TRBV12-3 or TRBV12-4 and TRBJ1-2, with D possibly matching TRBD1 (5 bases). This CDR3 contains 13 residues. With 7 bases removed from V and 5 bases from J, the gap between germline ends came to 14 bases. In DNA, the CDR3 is TGTGCCAGCAAATCAGGGATTGCTTATGGCTACACCTTC. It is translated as CASKSGIAYGYTF.

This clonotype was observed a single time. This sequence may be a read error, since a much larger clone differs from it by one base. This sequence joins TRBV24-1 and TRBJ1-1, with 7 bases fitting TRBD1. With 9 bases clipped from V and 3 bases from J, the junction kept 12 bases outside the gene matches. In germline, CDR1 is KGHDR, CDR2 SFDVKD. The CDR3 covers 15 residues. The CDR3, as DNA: TGTGCCACCCGAGCCCGGGACAGCATGGACACTGAAGCTTTCTTT. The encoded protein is CATRARDSMDTEAFF.

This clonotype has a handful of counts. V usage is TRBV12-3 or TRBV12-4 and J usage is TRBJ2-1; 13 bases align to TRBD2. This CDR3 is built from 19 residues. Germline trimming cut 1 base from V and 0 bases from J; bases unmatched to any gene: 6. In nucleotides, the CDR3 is TGTGCCAGCAGTTTAGGGGGACTAGCGGGGCAGAGCTCCTACAATGAGCAGTTCTTC. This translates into CASSLGGLAGQSSYNEQFF.